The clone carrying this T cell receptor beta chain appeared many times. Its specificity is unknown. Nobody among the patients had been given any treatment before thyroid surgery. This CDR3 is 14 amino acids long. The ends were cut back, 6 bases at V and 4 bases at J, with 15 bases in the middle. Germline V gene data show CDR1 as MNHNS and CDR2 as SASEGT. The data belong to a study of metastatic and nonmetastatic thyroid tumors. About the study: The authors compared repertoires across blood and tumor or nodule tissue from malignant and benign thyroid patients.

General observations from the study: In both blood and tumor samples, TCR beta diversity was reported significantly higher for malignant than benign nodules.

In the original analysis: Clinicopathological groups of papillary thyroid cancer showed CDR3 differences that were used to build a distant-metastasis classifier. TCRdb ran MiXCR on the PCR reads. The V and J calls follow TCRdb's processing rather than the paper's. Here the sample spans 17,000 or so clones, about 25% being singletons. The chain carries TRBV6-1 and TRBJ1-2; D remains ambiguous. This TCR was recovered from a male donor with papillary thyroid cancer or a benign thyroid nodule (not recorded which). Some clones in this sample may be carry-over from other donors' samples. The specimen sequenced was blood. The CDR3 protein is CASSPTAQSYGYTF. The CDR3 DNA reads TGTGCCAGCAGCCCTACGGCACAGAGCTATGGCTACACCTTC.